This T cell receptor beta chain is from a study of cytomegalovirus exposure and HLA in healthy donors. Overall study: The approximately 670 first-cohort repertoires and the 95 to 150 validation repertoires shared the same platform, a later analysis reported.

The V segment lost 1 base and the J segment 0 bases; nucleotides outside the gene matches: 10. The CDR3 is made up of 19 amino acids. Germline lookup yields CDR1 KGHSH and CDR2 LQKENI. A word on this clone: The antigen remains undetermined.

Study results and caveats: Usually a TCR sequence was rare, but some public TCRs were found in many donors. A few of the chains that were CMV-associated were confirmed in vitro to be specific for CMV antigens.

The donors were part of the roughly 130-subject validation cohort, which stood apart from the roughly 670-subject first cohort. TCRdb keeps only in-frame clones here, not all; method: immunoSEQ multiplex PCR. The sample includes about 200,000 clones, around 87% of them seen just once. The TCR comes from a woman under 30 in good health and CMV-seropositive. The chain links TRBV18 to TRBJ1-3; 9 bases match TRBD1. The source material was PBMCs. This CDR3 is CASSPQAKGTGNSGNTIYF. The CDR3 nucleotides read TGTGCCAGCTCACCACAGGCGAAGGGGACAGGGAACTCTGGAAACACCATATATTTT. Looking up the rest from reference TRBV18 and TRBJ1-3 gives the full variable domain: NAGVMQNPRHLVRRRGQEARLRCSPMKGHSHVYWYRQLPEEGLKFMVYLQKENIIDESGMPKERFSAEFPKEGPSILRIQQVVRGDSAAYFCASSPQAKGTGNSGNTIYFGEGSWLTVV.